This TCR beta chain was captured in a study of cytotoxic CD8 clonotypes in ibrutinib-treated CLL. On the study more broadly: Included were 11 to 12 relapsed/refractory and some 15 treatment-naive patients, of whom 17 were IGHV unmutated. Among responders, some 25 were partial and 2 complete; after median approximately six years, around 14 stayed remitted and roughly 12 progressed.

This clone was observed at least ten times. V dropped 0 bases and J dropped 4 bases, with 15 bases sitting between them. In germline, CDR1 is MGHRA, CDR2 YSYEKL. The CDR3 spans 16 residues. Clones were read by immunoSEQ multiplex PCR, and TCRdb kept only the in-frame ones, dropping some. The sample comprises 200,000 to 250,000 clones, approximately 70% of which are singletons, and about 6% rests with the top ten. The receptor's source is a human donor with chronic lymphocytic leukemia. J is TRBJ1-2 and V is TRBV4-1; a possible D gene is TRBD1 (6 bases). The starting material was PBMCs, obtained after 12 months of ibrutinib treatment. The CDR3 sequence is CASSQELGGGFYGYTF. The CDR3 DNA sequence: TGCGCCAGCAGCCAAGAGTTGGGGGGCGGGTTCTATGGCTACACCTTC.